This TCR beta chain was sequenced for a study of blood T cell repertoires in COVID-19. Germline values: CDR1 WSHSY, CDR2 SAAADI. The CDR3 has 14 amino acids. Trimming left V 3 bases short and J 6 bases short, with 13 bases between. TCRdb's table, derived via immunoSEQ multiplex PCR, lists solely in-frame clones and lacks some. The repertoire holds some 250,000 clones, with 82% as singletons. The V and J genes are TRBV10-2 and TRBJ2-3; D is perhaps TRBD1 (6 bases). This clonotype was obtained from a woman younger than 35 with acute or convalescent COVID-19. Material for sequencing was peripheral blood. CDR3 amino acids: CASSDSGDLDTQYF. CDR3 DNA: TGCGCCAGCAGTGACTCAGGGGATTTGGATACGCAGTATTTT.